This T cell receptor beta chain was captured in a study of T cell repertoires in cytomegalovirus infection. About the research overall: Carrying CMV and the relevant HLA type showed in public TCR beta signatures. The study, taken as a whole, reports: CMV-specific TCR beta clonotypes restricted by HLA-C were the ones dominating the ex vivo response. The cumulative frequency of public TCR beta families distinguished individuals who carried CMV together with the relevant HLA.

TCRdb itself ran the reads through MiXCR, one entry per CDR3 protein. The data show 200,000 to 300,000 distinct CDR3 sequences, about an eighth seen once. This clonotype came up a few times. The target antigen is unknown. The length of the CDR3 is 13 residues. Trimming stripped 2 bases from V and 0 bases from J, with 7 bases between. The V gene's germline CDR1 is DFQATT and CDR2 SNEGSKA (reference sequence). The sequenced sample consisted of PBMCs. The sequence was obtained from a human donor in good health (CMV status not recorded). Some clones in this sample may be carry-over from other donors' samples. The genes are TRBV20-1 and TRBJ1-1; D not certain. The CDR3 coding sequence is TGCAGTGCTAGACCCAGCCTGAACACTGAAGCTTTCTTT. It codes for CSARPSLNTEAFF.